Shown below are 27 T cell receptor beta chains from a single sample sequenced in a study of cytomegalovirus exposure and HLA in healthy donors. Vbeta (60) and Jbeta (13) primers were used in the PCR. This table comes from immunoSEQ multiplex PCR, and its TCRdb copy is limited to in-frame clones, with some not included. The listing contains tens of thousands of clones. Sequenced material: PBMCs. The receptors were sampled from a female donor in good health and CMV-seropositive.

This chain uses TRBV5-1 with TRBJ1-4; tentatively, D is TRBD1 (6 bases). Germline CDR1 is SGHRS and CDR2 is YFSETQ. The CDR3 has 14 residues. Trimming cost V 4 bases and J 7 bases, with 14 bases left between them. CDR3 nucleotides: TGCGCCAGCAGCCTAGACAGGAGCGGTGAAAAACTGTTTTTT. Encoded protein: CASSLDRSGEKLFF.

CDR3 sequence: CSVEVGQGLSGANVLTF. As DNA, the CDR3 is TGCAGCGTTGAAGTCGGACAGGGGCTCTCTGGGGCCAACGTCCTGACTTTC. J is TRBJ2-6 and V is TRBV29-1, with 9 bases lining up with TRBD1. The CDR3 consists of 17 residues. V dropped 1 base and J dropped 0; count of bases not matched to a gene: 4. Germline V CDR1 and CDR2: SQVTM, ANQGSEA.

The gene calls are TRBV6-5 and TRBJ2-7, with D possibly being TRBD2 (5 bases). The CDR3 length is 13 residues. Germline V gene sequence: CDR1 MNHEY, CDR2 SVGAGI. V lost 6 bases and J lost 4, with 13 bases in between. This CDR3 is CASSPGEWYEQYF. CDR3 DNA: TGTGCCAGCAGCCCCGGGGAGTGGTACGAGCAGTACTTC.

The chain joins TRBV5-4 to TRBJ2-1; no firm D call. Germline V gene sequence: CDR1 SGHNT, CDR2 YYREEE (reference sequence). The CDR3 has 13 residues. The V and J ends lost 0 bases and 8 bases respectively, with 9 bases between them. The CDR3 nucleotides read TGTGCCAGCAGCTTGGACAATAACGATGAGCAGTTCTTC. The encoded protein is CASSLDNNDEQFF.

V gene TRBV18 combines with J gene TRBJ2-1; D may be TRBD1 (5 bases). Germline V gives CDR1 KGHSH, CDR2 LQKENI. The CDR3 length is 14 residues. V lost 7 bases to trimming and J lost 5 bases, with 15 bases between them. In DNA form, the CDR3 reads TGTGCCAGCTTAGGGGCGGAAAGAAACAATGAGCAGTTCTTC. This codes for CASLGAERNNEQFF. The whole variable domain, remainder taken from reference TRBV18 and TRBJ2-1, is NAGVMQNPRHLVRRRGQEARLRCSPMKGHSHVYWYRQLPEEGLKFMVYLQKENIIDESGMPKERFSAEFPKEGPSILRIQQVVRGDSAAYFCASLGAERNNEQFFGPGTRLTVL.

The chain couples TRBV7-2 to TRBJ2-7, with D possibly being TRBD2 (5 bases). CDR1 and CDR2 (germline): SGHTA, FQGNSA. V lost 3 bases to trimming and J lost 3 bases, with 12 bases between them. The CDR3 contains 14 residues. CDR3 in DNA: TGTGCCAGCAGCTTGCCTGAGGGAAACTACGAGCAGTACTTC. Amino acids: CASSLPEGNYEQYF.

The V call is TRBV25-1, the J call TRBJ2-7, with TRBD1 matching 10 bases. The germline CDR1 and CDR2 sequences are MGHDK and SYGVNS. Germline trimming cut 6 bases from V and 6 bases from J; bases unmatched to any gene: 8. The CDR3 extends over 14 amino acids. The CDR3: CASRSGTGEAEQYF. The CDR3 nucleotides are TGTGCCAGCAGATCCGGGACAGGGGAAGCCGAGCAGTACTTC.

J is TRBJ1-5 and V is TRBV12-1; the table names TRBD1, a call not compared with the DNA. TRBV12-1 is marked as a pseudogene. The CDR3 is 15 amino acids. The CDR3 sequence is CASSYLTGVIQPQHF. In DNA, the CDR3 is TGTGCCAGCAGCTACCTGACAGGGGTAATCCAGCCCCAGCATTTT.

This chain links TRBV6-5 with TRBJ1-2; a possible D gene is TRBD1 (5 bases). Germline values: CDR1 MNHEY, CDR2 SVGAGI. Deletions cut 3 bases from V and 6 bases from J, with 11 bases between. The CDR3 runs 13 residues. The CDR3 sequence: CASSYAGGNGYTF. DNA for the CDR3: TGTGCCAGCAGTTATGCTGGGGGGAATGGCTACACCTTC.

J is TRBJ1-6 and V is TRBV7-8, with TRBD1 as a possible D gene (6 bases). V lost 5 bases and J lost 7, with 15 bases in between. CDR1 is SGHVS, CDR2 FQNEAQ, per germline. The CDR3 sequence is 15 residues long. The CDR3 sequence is CASSGSGVVNSPLHF. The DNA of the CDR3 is TGTGCCAGCAGCGGGTCAGGGGTGGTCAATTCACCCCTCCACTTT.

The CDR3 DNA sequence: TGTGCCAGCAGTGAATATCCAGGGGCGAGCTACGAGCAGTACTTC. Translation: CASSEYPGASYEQYF. V gene TRBV6-1 combines with J gene TRBJ2-7, with D maybe TRBD1 (6 bases). Trimming stripped 2 bases from V and 3 bases from J, with 14 bases between. The CDR3 runs to 15 residues. Germline V gene sequence: CDR1 MNHNS, CDR2 SASEGT.

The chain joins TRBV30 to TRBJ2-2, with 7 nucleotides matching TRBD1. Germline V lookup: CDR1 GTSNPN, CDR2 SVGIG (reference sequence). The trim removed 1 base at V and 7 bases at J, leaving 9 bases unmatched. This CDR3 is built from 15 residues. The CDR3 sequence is CAWSGEQGFSGELFF. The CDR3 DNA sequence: TGTGCCTGGAGTGGGGAACAGGGGTTTAGCGGGGAGCTGTTTTTT.

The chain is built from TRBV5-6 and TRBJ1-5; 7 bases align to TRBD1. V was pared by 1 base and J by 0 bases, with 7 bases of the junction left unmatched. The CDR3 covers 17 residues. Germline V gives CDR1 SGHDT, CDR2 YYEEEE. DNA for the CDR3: TGTGCCAGCAGCTTGCTAGGGGGCGCAAATAGCAATCAGCCCCAGCATTTT. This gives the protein CASSLLGGANSNQPQHF. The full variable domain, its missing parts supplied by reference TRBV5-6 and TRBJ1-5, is DAGVTQSPTHLIKTRGQQVTLRCSPKSGHDTVSWYQQALGQGPQFIFQYYEEEERQRGNFPDRFSGHQFPNYSSELNVNALLLGDSALYLCASSLLGGANSNQPQHFGDGTRLSIL.

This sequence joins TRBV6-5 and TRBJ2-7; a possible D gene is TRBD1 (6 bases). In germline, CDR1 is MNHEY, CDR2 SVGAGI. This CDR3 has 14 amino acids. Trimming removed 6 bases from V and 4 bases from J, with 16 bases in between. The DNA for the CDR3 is TGTGCCAGCAGCCAAACGGGACAAGGTTACGAGCAGTACTTC. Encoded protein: CASSQTGQGYEQYF.

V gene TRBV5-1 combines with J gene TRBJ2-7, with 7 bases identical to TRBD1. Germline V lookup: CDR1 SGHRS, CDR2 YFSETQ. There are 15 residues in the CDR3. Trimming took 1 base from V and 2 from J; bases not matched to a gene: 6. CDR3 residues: CASSLLGGFTYEQYF. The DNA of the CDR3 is TGCGCCAGCAGCTTGTTAGGGGGCTTCACCTACGAGCAGTACTTC. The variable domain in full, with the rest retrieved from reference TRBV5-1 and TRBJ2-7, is KAGVTQTPRYLIKTRGQQVTLSCSPISGHRSVSWYQQTPGQGLQFLFEYFSETQRNKGNFPGRFSGRQFSNSRSEMNVSTLELGDSALYLCASSLLGGFTYEQYFGPGTRLTVT.

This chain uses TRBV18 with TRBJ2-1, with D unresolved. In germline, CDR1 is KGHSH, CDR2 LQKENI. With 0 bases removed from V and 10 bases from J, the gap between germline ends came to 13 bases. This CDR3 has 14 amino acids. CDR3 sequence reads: CASSPPRWAREQFF. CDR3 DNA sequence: TGTGCCAGCTCACCACCCAGGTGGGCCAGGGAGCAGTTCTTC.

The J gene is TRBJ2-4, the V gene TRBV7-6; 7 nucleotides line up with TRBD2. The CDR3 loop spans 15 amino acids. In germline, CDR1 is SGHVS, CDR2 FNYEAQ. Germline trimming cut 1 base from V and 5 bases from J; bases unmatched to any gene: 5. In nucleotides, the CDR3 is TGTGCCAGCAGCTTAGTGGCGGGAGTGGAAAACATTCAGTACTTC. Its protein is CASSLVAGVENIQYF.

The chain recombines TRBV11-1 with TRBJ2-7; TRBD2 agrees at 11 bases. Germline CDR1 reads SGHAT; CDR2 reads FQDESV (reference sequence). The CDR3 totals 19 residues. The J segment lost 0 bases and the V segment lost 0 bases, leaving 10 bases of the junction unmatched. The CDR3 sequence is CASSLAVGLAGLSSYEQYF. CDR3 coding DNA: TGTGCCAGCAGCTTAGCAGTCGGACTAGCGGGCCTGAGCTCCTACGAGCAGTACTTC.

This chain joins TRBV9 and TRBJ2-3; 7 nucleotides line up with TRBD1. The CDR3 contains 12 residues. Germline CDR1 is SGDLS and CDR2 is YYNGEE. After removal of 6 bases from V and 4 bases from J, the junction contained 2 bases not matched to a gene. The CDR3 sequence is CASTDRPDTQYF. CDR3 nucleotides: TGTGCCAGCACGGACAGGCCAGATACGCAGTATTTT.

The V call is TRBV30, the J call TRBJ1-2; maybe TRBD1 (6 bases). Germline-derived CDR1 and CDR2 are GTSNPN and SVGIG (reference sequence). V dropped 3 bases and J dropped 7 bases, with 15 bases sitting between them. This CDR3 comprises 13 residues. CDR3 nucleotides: TGTGCCTGGAGAATACAGGGAGTTTCTGGCTACACCTTC. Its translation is CAWRIQGVSGYTF.

CDR3 sequence reads: CASSPGQLYGYTF. The CDR3 DNA is TGTGCCAGCTCACCAGGACAGCTATATGGCTACACCTTC. The chain is built from TRBV18 and TRBJ1-2; TRBD1 might be the D (6 bases). The V and J ends lost 2 bases and 5 bases respectively, with 9 bases between them. Germline CDR1 reads KGHSH; CDR2 reads LQKENI. The CDR3 is 13 amino acids.

The CDR3 nucleotides are TGTGCCAGCAGCCCATGGGGCAGGGTGGACGATACGCAGTATTTT. Its translation is CASSPWGRVDDTQYF. The chain carries TRBV7-2 and TRBJ2-3; D is perhaps TRBD1 (5 bases). Trimming stripped 5 bases from V and 6 bases from J, with 18 bases between. Germline lookup yields CDR1 SGHTA and CDR2 FQGNSA. The CDR3 is 15 amino acids.

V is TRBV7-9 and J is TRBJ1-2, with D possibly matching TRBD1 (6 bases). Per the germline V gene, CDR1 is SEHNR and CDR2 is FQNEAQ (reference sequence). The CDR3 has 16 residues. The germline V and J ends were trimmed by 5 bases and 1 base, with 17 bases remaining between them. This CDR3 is CASSRWVTGGNYGYTF. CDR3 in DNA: TGTGCCAGCAGCCGATGGGTGACAGGAGGTAACTATGGCTACACCTTC.

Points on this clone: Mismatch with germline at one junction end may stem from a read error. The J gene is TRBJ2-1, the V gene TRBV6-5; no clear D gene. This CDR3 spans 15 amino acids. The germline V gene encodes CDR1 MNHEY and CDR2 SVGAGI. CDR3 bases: TGTGCTAGCAGTTACACCGGTAGCTCCTACAATGAGCAGTTCTTC. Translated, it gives CASSYTGSSYNEQFF.

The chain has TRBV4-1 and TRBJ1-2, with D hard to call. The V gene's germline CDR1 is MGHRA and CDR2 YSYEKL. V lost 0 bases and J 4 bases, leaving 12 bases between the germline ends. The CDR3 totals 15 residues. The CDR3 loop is CASSQDNAEVYGYTF. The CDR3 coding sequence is TGCGCCAGCAGCCAAGATAACGCGGAGGTCTATGGCTACACCTTC.

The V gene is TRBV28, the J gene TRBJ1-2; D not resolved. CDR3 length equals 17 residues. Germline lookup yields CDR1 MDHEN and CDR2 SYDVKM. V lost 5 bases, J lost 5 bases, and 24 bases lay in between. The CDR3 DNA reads TGTGCCAGCAGTCCTCCCCGGGTAACCCCCCGCGGTTATGGCTACACCTTC. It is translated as CASSPPRVTPRGYGYTF.

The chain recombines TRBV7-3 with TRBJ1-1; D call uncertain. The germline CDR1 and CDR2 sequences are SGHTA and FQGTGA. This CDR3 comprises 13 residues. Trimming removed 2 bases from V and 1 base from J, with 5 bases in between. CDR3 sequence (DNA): TGTGCCAGCAGCTTAGAGTCGAACACTGAAGCTTTCTTT. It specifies CASSLESNTEAFF.